The present T cell receptor beta chain was sequenced within a study of blood T cell repertoires in COVID-19. Study context: The United States, Italy and Spain provided the acute and convalescent COVID-19 samples. The analysed material was cDNA or gDNA that came from T cells, B-cell-depleted T cells, or PBMCs.

This clone was recorded a few times. Authors' processing steps: It was from reference gene primer amplification that nucleated cell counts were estimated. The method was immunoSEQ multiplex PCR; TCRdb's version includes in-frame clones alone and lacks a portion of them. V, J and clone size reflect that table, while D and trimming were determined from the DNA. The sample consists of under 95,000 clones, 70% to 90% of them appearing once. This CDR3 comprises 13 residues. Germline-derived CDR1 and CDR2 are SNHLY and FYNNEI. Trimming stripped 8 bases from V and 4 bases from J, with 14 bases between. The clonotype comes from an elderly woman with acute or convalescent COVID-19. Sequencing used peripheral blood. V is TRBV2 and J is TRBJ1-2; maybe TRBD1 (5 bases). The CDR3 DNA is TGTGCCAGCGGAGAGGACAAGGTCTATGGCTACACCTTC. Its protein product is CASGEDKVYGYTF. The full variable domain, its missing parts supplied by reference TRBV2 and TRBJ1-2, is EPEVTQTPSHQVTQMGQEVILRCVPISNHLYFYWYRQILGQKVEFLVSFYNNEISEKSEIFDDQFSVERPDGSNFTLKIRSTKLEDSAMYFCASGEDKVYGYTFGSGTRLTVV.